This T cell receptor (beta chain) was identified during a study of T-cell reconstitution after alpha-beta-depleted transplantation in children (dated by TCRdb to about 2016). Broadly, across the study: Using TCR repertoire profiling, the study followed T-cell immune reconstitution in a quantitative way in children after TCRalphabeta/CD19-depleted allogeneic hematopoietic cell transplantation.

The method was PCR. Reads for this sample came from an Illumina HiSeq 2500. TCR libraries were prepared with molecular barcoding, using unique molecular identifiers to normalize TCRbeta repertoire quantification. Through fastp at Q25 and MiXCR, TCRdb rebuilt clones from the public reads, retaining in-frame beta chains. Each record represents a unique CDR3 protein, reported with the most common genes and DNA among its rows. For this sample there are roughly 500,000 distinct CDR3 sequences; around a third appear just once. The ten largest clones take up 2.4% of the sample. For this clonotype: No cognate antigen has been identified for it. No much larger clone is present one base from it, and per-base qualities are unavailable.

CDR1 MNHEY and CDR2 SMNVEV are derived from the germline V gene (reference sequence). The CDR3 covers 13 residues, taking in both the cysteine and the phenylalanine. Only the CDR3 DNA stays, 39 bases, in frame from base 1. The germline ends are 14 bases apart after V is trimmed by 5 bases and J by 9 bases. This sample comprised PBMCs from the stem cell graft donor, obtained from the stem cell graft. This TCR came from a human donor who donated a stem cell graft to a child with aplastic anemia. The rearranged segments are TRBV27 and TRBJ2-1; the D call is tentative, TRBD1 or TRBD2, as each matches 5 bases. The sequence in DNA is TGTGCCAGCAGTCACGGGACCCTGGGTGAGCAGTTCTTC. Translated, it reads CASSHGTLGEQFF.